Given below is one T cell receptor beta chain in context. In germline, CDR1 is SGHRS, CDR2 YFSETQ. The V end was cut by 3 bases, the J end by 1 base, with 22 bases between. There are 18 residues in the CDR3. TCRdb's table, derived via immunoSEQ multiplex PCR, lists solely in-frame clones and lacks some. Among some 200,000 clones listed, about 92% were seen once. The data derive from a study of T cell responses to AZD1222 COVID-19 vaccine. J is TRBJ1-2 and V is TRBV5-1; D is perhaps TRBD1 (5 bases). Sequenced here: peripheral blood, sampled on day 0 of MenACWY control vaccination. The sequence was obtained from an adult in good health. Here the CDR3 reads CASSSQTSDKRFNYGYTF. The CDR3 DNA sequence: TGCGCCAGCAGCTCCCAAACCTCGGACAAACGATTTAACTATGGCTACACCTTC.